What follows describes a single TCR beta chain. Its antigen is currently unknown. The sample originates from a study of CD8+ T cells in alopecia areata. Study details: Each of the treated patients was given oral tofacitinib, 5 to 10 mg twice daily, for moderate-to-severe alopecia areata. The study's findings and limits: Many expanded lesional clones persisted in scalp and blood during tofacitinib treatment. Whereas mice showed it more clearly, TCR sharing across patients was murkier, possibly because of HLA.

Germline-derived CDR1 and CDR2 are LNHDA and SQIVND (reference sequence). V was shortened by 6 bases and J by 2 bases, with 5 bases between the two germline ends. The CDR3 has 13 residues. Sequencing used cDNA as its template, made by extracting RNA and reverse transcribing it. Libraries were prepared by immunoSEQ multiplex PCR; TCRdb keeps only in-frame clonotypes and omits some of them. The sample lists a few hundred thousand clones; more than 60% were seen once. The treatment was: oral pan-JAK inhibitor, 5-10 mg twice daily. This sequence originates from a human donor with alopecia areata. The genes are TRBV19 and TRBJ2-6; D not certain. Sequencing was performed on CD4+ T cells sorted from blood, taken at approximately week 45, from a patient treated with tofacitinib. This CDR3 is CASRGTGANVLTF. The CDR3 region has the DNA TGTGCCAGTAGGGGAACTGGGGCCAACGTCCTGACTTTC.